Listed here are 31 T cell receptor beta chains from one sample, sequenced in a study of cytomegalovirus exposure and HLA in healthy donors. The primer mix had 60 Vbeta and 13 Jbeta primers. Assay used: immunoSEQ multiplex PCR; TCRdb lists only in-frame clones, some missing. The sample consists of 100,000 to 150,000 clones, roughly a tenth of them appearing once. Material for sequencing was PBMCs. The source of these receptors is a woman aged 18-30 years in good health and CMV-seropositive.

This clone has only a few counts. The J gene is TRBJ2-1, the V gene TRBV11-3, with 7 bases matching TRBD2. Germline V gene data show CDR1 as SGHNT and CDR2 as YENEEA. The CDR3 is made up of 17 amino acids. The junction had 14 bases not matched to a gene; V was cut back by 5 bases and J by 4 bases. CDR3: CASSPLERGTSYNEQFF. The CDR3 DNA sequence: TGTGCCAGCAGCCCTCTTGAGCGGGGAACCTCTTACAATGAGCAGTTCTTC.

The sample holds a few counts of this clone. The genes are TRBV11-2 and TRBJ1-1; D call uncertain. Trimming stripped 7 bases from V and 1 base from J, with 10 bases between. This CDR3 has 13 amino acids. Germline lookup yields CDR1 SGHAT and CDR2 FQNNGV. CDR3 region: CASMRLQNTEAFF. Written as DNA, the CDR3 is TGTGCCAGCATGAGACTACAGAACACTGAAGCTTTCTTT.

The chain links TRBV2 to TRBJ2-5; no definite D call. The germline V and J ends were trimmed by 1 base and 5 bases, with 8 bases remaining between them. The CDR3 runs 13 residues. Germline V CDR1 and CDR2: SNHLY, FYNNEI. The CDR3 DNA reads TGTGCCAGCAGTGAAGAAGTTGGCGAGACCCAGTACTTC. As protein: CASSEEVGETQYF.

The chain couples TRBV19 to TRBJ1-5, with D possibly TRBD1 on 5 matching bases. Trimming took 1 base from V and 8 from J, leaving 15 bases between them. The length of the CDR3 is 15 residues. The V gene's germline CDR1 is LNHDA and CDR2 SQIVND (reference sequence). The CDR3 bases are TGTGCCAGTAGTATAGCGGGGGAGCCAAGGGAGCCCCAGCATTTT. Its protein product is CASSIAGEPREPQHF.

The genes are TRBV7-8 and TRBJ1-1; 8 nucleotides line up with TRBD1. The V gene end was trimmed by 5 bases and the J gene end by 6 bases; junction bases not matched to a gene: 8. Germline V gene sequence: CDR1 SGHVS, CDR2 FQNEAQ. The CDR3 runs 14 residues. The CDR3 sequence is CASSPRTGKAEAFF. CDR3 in DNA: TGTGCCAGCAGCCCCCGGACAGGGAAGGCTGAAGCTTTCTTT.

This clone came up a few times. The CDR3 region is CASSSSGTGYQPQHF. CDR3 DNA sequence: TGTGCCAGCAGTTCCTCCGGGACAGGGTATCAGCCCCAGCATTTT. This chain uses TRBV28 with TRBJ1-5; 9 bases are shared with TRBD1. V lost 4 bases, J lost 5 bases, and 6 bases stayed unmatched. There are 15 residues in the CDR3. The germline gives CDR1 MDHEN, CDR2 SYDVKM.

This clone turned up a few times. J is TRBJ2-2 and V is TRBV6-1; no clear D. The V end was cut by 1 base, the J end by 3 bases, with 6 bases between. The CDR3 has 14 residues. CDR1 MNHNS and CDR2 SASEGT come from the germline V gene. The CDR3 region has the DNA TGTGCCAGCAGTGAAGGAGTGTACACCGGGGAGCTGTTTTTT. Translation gives CASSEGVYTGELFF.

As for this clone: Other DNA sequences of this sample code for an identical CDR3. This chain links TRBV2 with TRBJ2-7; maybe TRBD1 (6 bases). The CDR3 sequence is 13 residues long. The germline V gene encodes CDR1 SNHLY and CDR2 FYNNEI. Trimming took 4 bases from V and 2 from J, leaving 9 bases between them. DNA of the CDR3: TGTGCCAGCAGTGCGGACAGTACCTACGAGCAGTACTTC. The encoded protein is CASSADSTYEQYF.

V usage is TRBV14 and J usage is TRBJ2-5, with TRBD2 as a possible D gene (5 bases). The CDR3 length is 16 residues. Between the trimmed V and J ends, which lost 1 base and 4 bases, there was a span of 16 bases. From germline, CDR1 is SGHDN and CDR2 FVKESK. CDR3 sequence reads: CASSQGSGGRGETQYF. The CDR3 DNA sequence: TGTGCCAGCAGCCAAGGCTCTGGAGGCAGAGGAGAGACCCAGTACTTC.

The chain employs TRBV7-3 and TRBJ2-2; D remains ambiguous. Per germline, CDR1 SGHTA and CDR2 FQGTGA. CDR3 length: 12 residues. Trimming took 3 bases from V and 5 from J, leaving 4 bases between them. CDR3 sequence reads: CASSLRTGELFF. In DNA form, the CDR3 reads TGTGCCAGCAGCTTGCGTACCGGGGAGCTGTTTTTT.

Of note for this clone: Other DNA sequences in the same sample also yield this CDR3. The chain employs TRBV30 and TRBJ1-4; no firm D call. Germline V gives CDR1 GTSNPN, CDR2 SVGIG (reference sequence). This CDR3 has 21 amino acids. Trimming shortened V by 0 bases and J by 5 bases, and 31 bases separated the two germline ends. CDR3 nucleotide sequence: TGTGCCTGGAGTGTATTACGAAGTCATGGGCCGAAACCCAACGCAAATGAAAAACTGTTTTTT. It translates to CAWSVLRSHGPKPNANEKLFF. Variable domain in full (rest from reference TRBV30 and TRBJ1-4): SQTIHQWPATLVQPVGSPLSLECTVEGTSNPNLYWYRQAAGRGLQLLFYSVGIGQISSEVPQNLSASRPQDRQFILSSKKLLLSDSGFYLCAWSVLRSHGPKPNANEKLFFGSGTQLSVL.

The CDR3 protein is CASRAFPNTEAFF. The CDR3 DNA sequence: TGTGCCAGCAGGGCTTTTCCGAACACTGAAGCTTTCTTT. The gene calls are TRBV2 and TRBJ1-1; D gene ambiguous. Germline V gene sequence: CDR1 SNHLY, CDR2 FYNNEI. The V end was cut by 6 bases, the J end by 1 base, with 9 bases between. This CDR3 contains 13 residues.

The gene calls are TRBV28 and TRBJ2-7, with 10 positions matching TRBD2. Germline-derived CDR1 and CDR2 are MDHEN and SYDVKM. Trimming removed 4 bases from V and 2 bases from J; junction bases left unmatched: 14. The CDR3 has 18 amino acids. The CDR3 region is CASSSIFLIGLAAYEQYF. For the CDR3, the DNA is TGTGCCAGCAGTTCCATTTTCCTAATCGGACTAGCGGCCTACGAGCAGTACTTC.

In this sample, this clone turned up once. This chain connects TRBV6-1 to TRBJ2-5; D unresolved. V shed 8 bases and J shed 5 bases, with 9 bases lying between them. The CDR3 runs to 11 residues. The germline gives CDR1 MNHNS, CDR2 SASEGT. In DNA form, the CDR3 reads TGTGCCAGCGGGTTCGGGGAGACCCAGTACTTC. It encodes CASGFGETQYF.

The chain has TRBV7-9 and TRBJ1-2; D possibly corresponds to TRBD1 (6 bases). The germline V gene encodes CDR1 SEHNR and CDR2 FQNEAQ (reference sequence). The CDR3 runs to 17 residues. Between the trimmed V and J ends, which lost 4 bases and 0 bases, there was a span of 18 bases. The DNA for the CDR3 is TGTGCCAGCAGCTATCCGACAGGAACAGCCTCTAACTATGGCTACACCTTC. It translates to CASSYPTGTASNYGYTF.

This clone was found a few times. This chain uses TRBV7-9 with TRBJ2-5, with 10 nucleotides matching TRBD1. V shed 5 bases, J shed 3 bases, and the junction held 9 bases outside the gene matches. This CDR3 spans 16 amino acids. Germline CDR1 SEHNR, CDR2 FQNEAQ (reference sequence). For the CDR3, the DNA is TGTGCCAGCAGCCCAGAGACAGGGGGCTTAGAAGAGACCCAGTACTTC. This gives the protein CASSPETGGLEETQYF.

This clone was recorded a few times. This chain uses TRBV27 with TRBJ2-7; 9 bases align to TRBD2. The trim removed 1 base at V and 2 bases at J, leaving 9 bases unmatched. Looked up from germline, CDR1 is MNHEY and CDR2 is SMNVEV (reference sequence). The CDR3 sequence is 17 residues long. CDR3 loop: CASSLFVPAGGTYEQYF. The CDR3 bases are TGTGCCAGCAGTTTATTCGTCCCAGCGGGAGGCACCTACGAGCAGTACTTC.

This clone appeared a few times. The chain couples TRBV10-3 to TRBJ1-2; no clear D gene. Trimming stripped 6 bases from V and 0 bases from J, with 11 bases between. From germline, CDR1 is ENHRY and CDR2 SYGVKD. CDR3 length: 14 residues. This CDR3 is CAISAEEANYGYTF. In nucleotides, the CDR3 is TGTGCCATCAGCGCAGAGGAAGCTAACTATGGCTACACCTTC.

The chain carries TRBV5-1 and TRBJ2-1; 8 bases fit TRBD2. Germline CDR1 and CDR2: SGHRS and YFSETQ. J was trimmed by 9 bases and V by 6 bases; bases with no gene match: 11. CDR3 length: 14 amino acids. CDR3 sequence: CASKGAGAGGEQFF. DNA of the CDR3: TGCGCCAGCAAAGGAGCGGGAGCCGGGGGTGAGCAGTTCTTC.

The sample holds a few counts of this clone. The V and J genes are TRBV7-3 and TRBJ2-2; the D is unclear. The CDR3 has 15 amino acids. Trimming took off 5 bases at V and 3 bases at J, with 13 bases between the two ends. Germline CDR1 and CDR2: SGHTA and FQGTGA. Written as DNA, the CDR3 is TGTGCCAGCAGCCCGGATCTAGTTCACACCGGGGAGCTGTTTTTT. Its translation is CASSPDLVHTGELFF.

This sequence joins TRBV11-3 and TRBJ2-7; TRBD1 aligns across 10 bases. This CDR3 is built from 15 residues. Losses at the gene ends were 5 bases for V and 4 bases for J; bases not matched to a gene: 8. Germline assignment: CDR1 SGHNT and CDR2 YENEEA. The CDR3 here is CASSQGQGTGYEQYF. The CDR3 DNA sequence: TGTGCCAGCAGCCAGGGACAGGGGACCGGTTACGAGCAGTACTTC. The variable domain in full, with the rest retrieved from reference TRBV11-3 and TRBJ2-7, is EAGVVQSPRYKIIEKKQPVAFWCNPISGHNTLYWYLQNLGQGPELLIRYENEEAVDDSQLPKDRFSAERLKGVDSTLKIQPAELGDSAVYLCASSQGQGTGYEQYFGPGTRLTVT.

This clone came up a few times. The chain combines TRBV2 with TRBJ1-1, with unresolved D. Germline V gene lookup returns CDR1 SNHLY and CDR2 FYNNEI. Trimming left V 10 bases short and J 5 bases short, with 8 bases between. The CDR3 covers 10 residues. CDR3 amino acids: CAKFNTEAFF. The DNA for the CDR3 is TGTGCCAAATTTAATACTGAAGCTTTCTTT.

This chain links TRBV7-9 with TRBJ2-1, with a weak D call TRBD2 (5 bases). V was trimmed by 10 bases and J by 6 bases, leaving 13 bases between them. CDR3 length: 12 amino acids. Germline assignment: CDR1 SEHNR and CDR2 FQNEAQ (reference sequence). CDR3 bases: TGTGCCACCCCGGGATTTTCCAATGAGCAGTTCTTC. Translation: CATPGFSNEQFF.

This clone was seen more than once but under ten times. The rearrangement links TRBV6-1 to TRBJ2-7, with D possibly TRBD2 on 6 matching bases. Trimming pared 2 bases from V and 5 bases from J, leaving 28 bases between. Germline assignment: CDR1 MNHNS and CDR2 SASEGT. The CDR3 spans 19 residues. The CDR3 coding sequence is TGTGCCAGCAGTGAATTCTCCGCAGGAAGTTTAGCGGTGGGCGACGAGCAGTACTTC. It encodes CASSEFSAGSLAVGDEQYF.

This chain joins TRBV7-2 and TRBJ1-1, with 7 bases identical to TRBD1. There are 13 residues in the CDR3. The germline gives CDR1 SGHTA, CDR2 FQGNSA. V was clipped by 0 bases and J by 10 bases; unmatched bases: 5. CDR3 nucleotide sequence: TGTGCCAGCAGCTTAGCGGGGAACAGGGGAGCTTTCTTT. Its protein is CASSLAGNRGAFF.

This rearrangement joins TRBV18 to TRBJ1-4, with TRBD1 identical over 8 bases. V was pared by 4 bases and J by 5 bases, with 6 bases of the junction left unmatched. The CDR3 contains 15 residues. Germline CDR1 reads KGHSH; CDR2 reads LQKENI. The CDR3 DNA reads TGTGCCAGCTCACGGACGACAGGGGTGAATGAAAAACTGTTTTTT. Translating it yields CASSRTTGVNEKLFF.

The rearrangement links TRBV28 to TRBJ1-2, with no clear D. Germline-derived CDR1 and CDR2 are MDHEN and SYDVKM. The CDR3 loop spans 17 amino acids. V was shortened by 6 bases and J by 4 bases, with 24 bases between the two germline ends. CDR3 region: CASSEPGNPKEVYGYTF. The DNA of the CDR3 is TGTGCCAGCAGCGAACCCGGGAACCCAAAAGAGGTCTATGGCTACACCTTC.

The chain couples TRBV6-1 to TRBJ2-1; D possibly corresponds to TRBD2 (6 bases). Deletions cut 8 bases from V and 6 bases from J, with 17 bases between. The CDR3 length is 14 residues. Looked up from germline, CDR1 is MNHNS and CDR2 is SASEGT. The CDR3 sequence: CASRRAGRSNEQFF. CDR3 in DNA: TGTGCCAGCCGCAGGGCGGGACGAAGCAATGAGCAGTTCTTC.

This clone was picked up a small number of times. This chain joins TRBV15 and TRBJ2-5; TRBD2 aligns across 7 bases. V shed 8 bases, J shed 5 bases, and the junction held 11 bases outside the gene matches. The CDR3 runs 14 residues. Looked up from germline, CDR1 is LNHNV and CDR2 is YYDKDF (reference sequence). The CDR3 DNA reads as TGTGCCACCGGGGTCGGCGGGAGTAAGGAGACCCAGTACTTC. As protein: CATGVGGSKETQYF.

The sample holds a few counts of this clone. The chain carries TRBV5-8 and TRBJ2-6; possible D gene TRBD1, 6 bases. Germline loops: CDR1 SGHTS, CDR2 YDEGEE. The CDR3 is 18 residues long. The germline V and J ends were trimmed by 5 bases and 4 bases, with 22 bases remaining between them. CDR3 nucleotide sequence: TGTGCCAGCAGACCTCGTCAGGGGATCATAGACGGGGCCAACGTCCTGACTTTC. It codes for CASRPRQGIIDGANVLTF.

V gene TRBV29-1 combines with J gene TRBJ1-2, with 10 bases fitting TRBD1. Per the germline V gene, CDR1 is SQVTM and CDR2 is ANQGSEA. The CDR3 extends over 13 amino acids. After removal of 7 bases from V and 6 bases from J, the junction contained 8 bases not matched to a gene. CDR3 sequence reads: CSGLGQGKDGYTF. The CDR3 coding sequence is TGCAGCGGGTTGGGACAGGGGAAAGATGGCTACACCTTC.